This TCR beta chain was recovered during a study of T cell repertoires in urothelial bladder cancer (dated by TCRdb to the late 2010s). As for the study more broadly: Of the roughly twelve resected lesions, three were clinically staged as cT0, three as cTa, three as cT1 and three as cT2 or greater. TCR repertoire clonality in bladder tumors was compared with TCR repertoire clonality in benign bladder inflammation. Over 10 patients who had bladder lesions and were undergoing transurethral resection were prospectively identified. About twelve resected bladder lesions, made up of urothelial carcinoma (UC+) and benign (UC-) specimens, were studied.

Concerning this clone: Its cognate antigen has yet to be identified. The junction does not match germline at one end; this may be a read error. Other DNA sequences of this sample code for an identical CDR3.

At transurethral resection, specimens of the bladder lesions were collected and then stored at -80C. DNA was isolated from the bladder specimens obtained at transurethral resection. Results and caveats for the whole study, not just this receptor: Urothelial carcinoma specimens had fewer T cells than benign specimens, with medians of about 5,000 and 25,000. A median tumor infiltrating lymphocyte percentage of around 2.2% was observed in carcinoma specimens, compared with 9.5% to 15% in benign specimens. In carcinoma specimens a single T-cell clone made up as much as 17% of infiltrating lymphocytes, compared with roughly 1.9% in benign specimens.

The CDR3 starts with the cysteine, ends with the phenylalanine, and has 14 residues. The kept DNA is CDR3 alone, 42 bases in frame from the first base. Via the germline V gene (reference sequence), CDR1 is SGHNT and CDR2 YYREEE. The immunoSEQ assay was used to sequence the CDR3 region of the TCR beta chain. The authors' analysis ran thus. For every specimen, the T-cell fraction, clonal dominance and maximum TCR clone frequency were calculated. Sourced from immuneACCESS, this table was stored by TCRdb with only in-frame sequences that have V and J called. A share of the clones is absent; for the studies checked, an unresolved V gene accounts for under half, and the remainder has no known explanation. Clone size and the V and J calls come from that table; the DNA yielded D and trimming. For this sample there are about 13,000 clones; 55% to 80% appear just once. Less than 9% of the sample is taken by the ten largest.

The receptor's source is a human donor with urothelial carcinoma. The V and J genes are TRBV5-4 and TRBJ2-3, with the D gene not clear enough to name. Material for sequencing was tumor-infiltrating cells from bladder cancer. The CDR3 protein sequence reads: CASSQAPSTDTQYF. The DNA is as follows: TGCGCCAGCAGCCAAGCCCCTAGCACAGATACGCAGTATTTT.